One sample yielded the 28 T cell receptor beta chains listed below, sequenced in a study of radiation and T cells in renal cell carcinoma. The repertoire was sequenced with immunoSEQ multiplex PCR; TCRdb's copy has only in-frame clones and lacks some. The sample comprises approximately 86,000 clones, around 81% of which are singletons, and just under 9.5% rests with the top ten. Time point denoted: blood 4 weeks post-SBRT, at nephrectomy. Documented treatment: 15 Gy SBRT to primary tumor, nephrectomy 4 weeks later. Sequenced material: blood, taken from a patient whose treatment included radiotherapy and nephrectomy. All receptors derive from a man aged 45-65 years with renal cell carcinoma.

The J gene is TRBJ2-1, the V gene TRBV5-4; D may match TRBD1 or TRBD2 (7 bases each). The CDR3 consists of 15 residues. The germline V and J ends were trimmed by 1 base and 6 bases, with 14 bases remaining between them. The germline CDR1 and CDR2 sequences are SGHNT and YYREEE (reference sequence). The CDR3 loop is CASSLRQGGFNEQFF. The DNA for the CDR3 is TGTGCCAGCAGCTTGAGGCAGGGGGGGTTCAATGAGCAGTTCTTC.

This rearrangement joins TRBV18 to TRBJ2-1; the match to TRBD2 covers 8 bases. Germline lookup yields CDR1 KGHSH and CDR2 LQKENI. J was trimmed by 4 bases and V by 4 bases; bases with no gene match: 12. The CDR3 is 17 amino acids. The CDR3 DNA is TGTGCCAGCTCACAAACCGGGACTGGCGGGGGGTACAATGAGCAGTTCTTC. This sequence encodes CASSQTGTGGGYNEQFF.

The gene calls are TRBV15 and TRBJ1-5; weak D call: TRBD1 (5 bases). V was trimmed by 1 base and J by 8 bases, leaving 18 bases between them. Germline V lookup: CDR1 LNHNV, CDR2 YYDKDF (reference sequence). This CDR3 has 16 residues. CDR3: CATSRGAGTFLKPQHF. CDR3 bases: TGTGCCACCAGCAGAGGAGCAGGGACGTTTTTGAAGCCCCAGCATTTT.

The V gene is TRBV4-1, the J gene TRBJ2-2; TRBD1 matches 10 bases. J lost 4 bases, V lost 0 bases, and 5 bases had no gene match. Germline V lookup: CDR1 MGHRA, CDR2 YSYEKL. The CDR3 contains 17 residues. The CDR3 nucleotides are TGCGCCAGCAGCCAAGAATACGGGACAGGGGCCACCGGGGAGCTGTTTTTT. Its protein is CASSQEYGTGATGELFF.

The CDR3 coding sequence is TGTGCCAGAAGCTTGGTATTCGCGGGAGGGGAAGAGACCCAGTACTTC. It encodes CARSLVFAGGEETQYF. The V gene is TRBV5-3, the J gene TRBJ2-5; 9 bases fit TRBD2. TRBV5-3 is filed as an ORF, its function uncertain. The CDR3 spans 16 residues. Germline trimming cut 0 bases from V and 3 bases from J; bases unmatched to any gene: 6.

This chain uses TRBV30 with TRBJ1-4; D remains ambiguous. The CDR3 totals 14 residues. V lost 0 bases to trimming and J lost 4 bases, with 9 bases between them. The germline V gene has CDR1 GTSNPN and CDR2 SVGIG (reference sequence). The CDR3 DNA sequence: TGTGCCTGGAGTGTAGGGCGGATTAATGAAAAACTGTTTTTT. It specifies CAWSVGRINEKLFF.

The sample holds one count of this clone. The rearrangement links TRBV5-5 to TRBJ2-7; possibly TRBD2 for D (7 bases). V dropped 2 bases and J dropped 5 bases, with 17 bases sitting between them. The CDR3 is made up of 15 amino acids. CDR1 and CDR2 from the germline V gene are SGHKS and YYEKEE (reference sequence). The CDR3 sequence: CASSLWGGAGDEQYF. The CDR3 nucleotides read TGTGCCAGCAGCTTATGGGGGGGCGCCGGGGACGAGCAGTACTTC.

CDR3 in DNA: TGTGCCAGTAGTATAGGAGGACCAGGGGTGAACACTGAAGCTTTCTTT. Its protein product is CASSIGGPGVNTEAFF. The chain joins TRBV19 to TRBJ1-1, with D perhaps TRBD1 (6 bases). Trimming took 1 base from V and 0 from J, leaving 12 bases between them. Germline V CDR1 and CDR2: LNHDA, SQIVND (reference sequence). The CDR3 sequence is 16 residues long.

The rearrangement links TRBV28 to TRBJ2-7, with D unresolved. The V end lost 7 bases, the J end lost 7 bases, and 14 bases lay between the germline ends. CDR3 length: 12 residues. Per the germline V gene, CDR1 is MDHEN and CDR2 is SYDVKM. The CDR3 loop is CASKSSGWEQYF. The CDR3 coding sequence is TGTGCCAGCAAAAGTTCGGGCTGGGAGCAGTACTTC.

This clone was observed a handful of times. This rearrangement joins TRBV30 to TRBJ1-1; 9 positions match TRBD1. This CDR3 has 14 amino acids. The ends lost 3 bases at V and 5 bases at J; junction bases unmatched: 7. The germline V gene has CDR1 GTSNPN and CDR2 SVGIG (reference sequence). In nucleotides, the CDR3 is TGTGCCTGGAGGGACAGGGGTTCGGGAACTGAAGCTTTCTTT. Translated: CAWRDRGSGTEAFF.

The CDR3 DNA reads as TGTGCCAGCAGAGGGACAGGGGGCGTTCAGCCCCAGCATTTT. It encodes CASRGTGGVQPQHF. The V and J genes are TRBV27 and TRBJ1-5; 12 positions agree with TRBD1. Looked up from germline, CDR1 is MNHEY and CDR2 is SMNVEV (reference sequence). Germline trimming cut 6 bases from V and 6 bases from J; bases unmatched to any gene: 3. The CDR3 loop spans 14 amino acids.

J is TRBJ2-7 and V is TRBV7-2; D is unclear. From germline, CDR1 is SGHTA and CDR2 FQGNSA. V lost 1 base to trimming and J lost 4 bases, with 11 bases between them. The CDR3 covers 14 residues. The CDR3 is CASSLGPSSYEQYF. CDR3 sequence (DNA): TGTGCCAGCAGCTTAGGACCGTCATCTTACGAGCAGTACTTC.

The chain combines TRBV5-5 with TRBJ1-1; TRBD1 agrees at 9 bases. Losses at the gene ends were 0 bases for V and 0 bases for J; bases not matched to a gene: 6. Per germline, CDR1 SGHKS and CDR2 YYEKEE (reference sequence). This CDR3 is 17 amino acids long. The CDR3, as DNA: TGTGCCAGCAGCTTGGACCCCGGGACAGGGTTGAACACTGAAGCTTTCTTT. Encoded protein: CASSLDPGTGLNTEAFF.

The genes are TRBV7-2 and TRBJ2-4; 7 bases are a match to TRBD1. Germline trimming cut 3 bases from V and 3 bases from J; bases unmatched to any gene: 5. This CDR3 has 15 amino acids. Germline CDR1 is SGHTA and CDR2 is FQGNSA. CDR3 nucleotide sequence: TGTGCCAGCAGCTTCGTTACAGGGGACAAAAACATTCAGTACTTC. Its protein is CASSFVTGDKNIQYF.

This clone occurred a few times. This rearrangement joins TRBV29-1 to TRBJ2-5, with D possibly being TRBD1 or TRBD2 (5 bases each). The germline gives CDR1 SQVTM, CDR2 ANQGSEA. Trimming removed 3 bases at V and 7 bases at J, with 18 bases between. This CDR3 comprises 14 residues. In DNA, the CDR3 is TGCAGCGTTGACCTAGCTGGACTTGGGGGGACCCAGTACTTC. Residues: CSVDLAGLGGTQYF.

The V gene is TRBV5-1, the J gene TRBJ2-1, with TRBD1 as a possible D gene (5 bases). The CDR3 is 15 residues long. V was pared by 0 bases and J by 3 bases, with 10 bases between. Per germline, CDR1 SGHRS and CDR2 YFSETQ. CDR3: CASSLGGLVYNEQFF. The CDR3 DNA follows: TGCGCCAGCAGCTTGGGGGGCTTGGTCTACAATGAGCAGTTCTTC. Full variable domain (remainder filled in from reference TRBV5-1 and TRBJ2-1): KAGVTQTPRYLIKTRGQQVTLSCSPISGHRSVSWYQQTPGQGLQFLFEYFSETQRNKGNFPGRFSGRQFSNSRSEMNVSTLELGDSALYLCASSLGGLVYNEQFFGPGTRLTVL.

The chain uses TRBV2 and TRBJ2-3; D is perhaps TRBD1 (6 bases). Trimming left V 8 bases short and J 4 bases short, with 13 bases between. The CDR3 spans 13 residues. Germline loops: CDR1 SNHLY, CDR2 FYNNEI. The CDR3 DNA reads TGTGCCAGCCGAAGACAGGTTTCAGATACGCAGTATTTT. Its translation: CASRRQVSDTQYF.

This clone has just one count. The chain links TRBV30 to TRBJ2-1; D may be TRBD2 (5 bases). The CDR3 consists of 13 residues. The germline V and J ends were trimmed by 7 bases and 5 bases, with 15 bases remaining between them. The germline V gene has CDR1 GTSNPN and CDR2 SVGIG (reference sequence). The CDR3, as DNA: TGTGCCTCCGAGGGTACTGGAGACAATGAGCAGTTCTTC. Translating gives CASEGTGDNEQFF.

The chain joins TRBV7-9 to TRBJ1-2; D unclear. Germline V gene sequence: CDR1 SEHNR, CDR2 FQNEAQ (reference sequence). The CDR3 extends over 14 amino acids. Trimming left V 1 base short and J 2 bases short, with 8 bases between. CDR3 sequence (DNA): TGTGCCAGCAGCTTAGGGGCGGGGAACTATGGCTACACCTTC. Protein product: CASSLGAGNYGYTF.

The chain is built from TRBV18 and TRBJ2-3, with 10 bases aligning to TRBD2. The germline gives CDR1 KGHSH, CDR2 LQKENI. This CDR3 spans 15 amino acids. Germline trimming cut 6 bases from V and 6 bases from J; bases unmatched to any gene: 9. For the CDR3, the DNA is TGTGCCAGCTCTCGCGACAGCGGGGGGGCGGATACGCAGTATTTT. Translation gives CASSRDSGGADTQYF.

This sequence joins TRBV14 and TRBJ2-5, with D unresolved. Germline assignment: CDR1 SGHDN and CDR2 FVKESK. This CDR3 comprises 17 residues. The V end lost 1 base, the J end lost 0 bases, and 15 bases lay between the germline ends. CDR3 loop: CASSQATPSDYQETQYF. The CDR3 region has the DNA TGTGCCAGCAGCCAAGCGACCCCTTCTGATTACCAAGAGACCCAGTACTTC.

The J gene is TRBJ1-2, the V gene TRBV2; 9 bases map to TRBD1. CDR1 and CDR2 (germline): SNHLY, FYNNEI. The CDR3 length is 13 residues. The J segment lost 5 bases and the V segment lost 7 bases, leaving 5 bases of the junction unmatched. CDR3 sequence (DNA): TGTGCCAGCAAGGACAGGGGCTATTATGGCTACACCTTC. As protein: CASKDRGYYGYTF. The full variable domain, its missing parts supplied by reference TRBV2 and TRBJ1-2, is EPEVTQTPSHQVTQMGQEVILRCVPISNHLYFYWYRQILGQKVEFLVSFYNNEISEKSEIFDDQFSVERPDGSNFTLKIRSTKLEDSAMYFCASKDRGYYGYTFGSGTRLTVV.

V usage is TRBV5-1 and J usage is TRBJ2-7; possibly TRBD1 for D (6 bases). CDR1 and CDR2 (germline): SGHRS, YFSETQ. CDR3 length: 14 residues. V lost 4 bases and J 3 bases, leaving 14 bases between the germline ends. CDR3 in DNA: TGCGCCAGCAGCACGGAAACAGGGATCTACGAGCAGTACTTC. Residues: CASSTETGIYEQYF.

This clone was seen more than once but under ten times. V and J are TRBV28 and TRBJ1-4; TRBD1 matches at 7 bases. J gave up 4 bases and V 5 bases, and 10 bases lay outside the gene matches. Germline CDR1 MDHEN, CDR2 SYDVKM. CDR3 length: 16 amino acids. In DNA, the CDR3 is TGTGCCAGCAGTGAATTCGGACAGGCGAGTAATGAAAAACTGTTTTTT. Protein sequence: CASSEFGQASNEKLFF.

This clone occurred once. The V gene is TRBV14, the J gene TRBJ1-2; the D is unclear. V was shortened by 1 base and J by 4 bases, with 10 bases between the two germline ends. The germline V gene encodes CDR1 SGHDN and CDR2 FVKESK. CDR3 length: 14 residues. CDR3 nucleotide sequence: TGTGCCAGCAGCCAAGTGGAACGGAGCTATGGCTACACCTTC. It encodes CASSQVERSYGYTF.

On this clone itself: One end of the junction fails to match germline, which may point to a read error. This chain uses TRBV10-3 with TRBJ1-6, with D hard to call. This CDR3 has 14 residues. Per the germline V gene, CDR1 is ENHRY and CDR2 is SYGVKD. The CDR3 sequence: CAIGESSYNSPLHF. In DNA form, the CDR3 reads TGTGCCATCGGTGAGAGCTCCTATAATTCACCCCTCCACTTT.

The chain joins TRBV18 to TRBJ2-7; TRBD2 matches 13 bases. The CDR3 runs 14 residues. Per germline, CDR1 KGHSH and CDR2 LQKENI. The junction had 3 bases not matched to a gene; V was cut back by 8 bases and J by 2 bases. DNA of the CDR3: TGTGCCAGCACGACTAGCGGGGGGCCCTACGAGCAGTACTTC. As protein: CASTTSGGPYEQYF.

The V gene is TRBV5-6, the J gene TRBJ1-5; TRBD1 agrees at 9 bases. The CDR3 totals 15 residues. Trimming cost V 4 bases and J 6 bases; bases outside gene matches: 8. Germline CDR1 reads SGHDT; CDR2 reads YYEEEE. The CDR3 is CASSNSRQGGQPQHF. The CDR3 DNA follows: TGTGCCAGCAGCAACAGTAGACAGGGGGGTCAGCCCCAGCATTTT.